The 6 T cell receptor beta chains below all came from one sample that was sequenced in a study of blood T cell repertoires in COVID-19. Libraries were prepared by immunoSEQ multiplex PCR; TCRdb keeps only in-frame clonotypes and omits some of them. The sample includes 100,000 to 140,000 clones, around 89% seen only once; the top ten take 6.8%. The sequencing sample was made of peripheral blood. These receptors came from a man between 50 and 59 years old with active or convalescent COVID-19.

The chain combines TRBV19 with TRBJ1-5, with 9 bases matching TRBD1. Losses at the gene ends were 1 base for V and 5 bases for J; bases not matched to a gene: 3. Germline lookup yields CDR1 LNHDA and CDR2 SQIVND (reference sequence). The CDR3 consists of 15 residues. The CDR3 protein is CASSIAGTGHQPQHF. For the CDR3, the DNA is TGTGCCAGTAGTATAGCCGGGACAGGGCATCAGCCCCAGCATTTT.

The chain is built from TRBV3-1 (or the pseudogene TRBV3-2) and TRBJ1-2, with D possibly matching TRBD1 (5 bases). CDR3 length equals 17 residues. Trimming pared 2 bases from V and 4 bases from J, leaving 20 bases between. Germline V CDR1 and CDR2: LGHDT, YNNKEL (reference sequence). The CDR3: CASSQSPMGRGGYGYTF. The CDR3 nucleotides are TGTGCCAGCAGCCAATCTCCGATGGGTCGCGGGGGCTATGGCTACACCTTC.

The genes are TRBV29-1 and TRBJ2-1; 13 bases are shared with TRBD2. CDR3 length: 17 amino acids. Unmatched junction bases numbered 10, after V lost 5 bases and J lost 3 bases. Germline CDR1 reads SQVTM; CDR2 reads ANQGSEA. CDR3 DNA sequence: TGCAGCGTTCCCGGGACTAGCGGGAAGAGAGGCTACAATGAGCAGTTCTTC. It translates to CSVPGTSGKRGYNEQFF.

The chain combines TRBV29-1 with TRBJ2-2; TRBD1 agrees at 9 bases. CDR3 length: 14 residues. The trim removed 6 bases at V and 6 bases at J, leaving 8 bases unmatched. The germline V gene has CDR1 SQVTM and CDR2 ANQGSEA. CDR3 sequence: CSVSRDRVSGELFF. CDR3 DNA sequence: TGCAGCGTAAGCCGGGACAGGGTATCCGGGGAGCTGTTTTTT.

The CDR3 DNA follows: TGTGCCATCAGTGGGGGACTAGCGGATGAGCAGTTCTTC. Amino acids: CAISGGLADEQFF. J is TRBJ2-1 and V is TRBV10-3; 11 bases agree with TRBD2. In germline, CDR1 is ENHRY, CDR2 SYGVKD. This CDR3 comprises 13 residues. Germline trimming cut 4 bases from V and 8 bases from J; bases unmatched to any gene: 1.

The chain combines TRBV11-2 with TRBJ2-3; 9 bases align to TRBD2. The V gene end was trimmed by 5 bases and the J gene end by 6 bases; junction bases not matched to a gene: 18. This CDR3 contains 18 residues. Germline CDR1 is SGHAT and CDR2 is FQNNGV. CDR3 sequence: CASSAVWDLAGATDTQYF. CDR3 nucleotide sequence: TGTGCCAGCAGCGCGGTATGGGACTTAGCGGGAGCAACCGATACGCAGTATTTT.